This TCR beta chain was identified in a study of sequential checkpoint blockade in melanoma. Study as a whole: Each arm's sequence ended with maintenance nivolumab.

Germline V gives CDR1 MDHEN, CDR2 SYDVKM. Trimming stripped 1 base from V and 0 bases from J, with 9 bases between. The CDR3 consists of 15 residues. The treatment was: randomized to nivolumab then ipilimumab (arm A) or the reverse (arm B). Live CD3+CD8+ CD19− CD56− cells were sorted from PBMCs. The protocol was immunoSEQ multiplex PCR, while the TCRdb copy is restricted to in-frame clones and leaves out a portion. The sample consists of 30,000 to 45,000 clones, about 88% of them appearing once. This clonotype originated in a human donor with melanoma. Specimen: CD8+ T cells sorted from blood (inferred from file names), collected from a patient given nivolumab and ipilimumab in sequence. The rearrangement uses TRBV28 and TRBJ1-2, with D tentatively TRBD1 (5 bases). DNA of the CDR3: TGTGCCAGCAGTTTATTAGCAGGGTCTAACTATGGCTACACCTTC. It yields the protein CASSLLAGSNYGYTF.